The T cell receptor (beta chain) under discussion was sequenced for a study of T-cell reconstitution after alpha-beta-depleted transplantation in children. TCRbeta library construction was performed incorporating unique molecular identifiers. TCRdb processed the PCR reads anew with MiXCR; each CDR3 protein has one entry. The data show roughly 120,000 distinct CDR3 sequences, 10% seen once. The clonotype originates from a human donor who donated a stem cell graft to a child with acute lymphoblastic leukemia. Sequencing used PBMCs from the stem cell graft donor, obtained from the stem cell graft.

In DNA form, the CDR3 reads TGTGCCAGCAGACGGCTAGCGGGAGGGCCGTTGGAGCAGTTCTTC. This translates into CASRRLAGGPLEQFF. The chain is built from TRBV7-6 and TRBJ2-1; 12 bases agree with TRBD2. Germline assignment: CDR1 SGHVS and CDR2 FNYEAQ. With V trimmed by 6 bases and J by 10 bases, 10 bases remained unmatched. The CDR3 has 15 amino acids.